This is a list of T cell receptor beta chains from one sample in a study of shared clonotypes between healthy human individuals. The assay was immunoSEQ multiplex PCR, and TCRdb's table has in-frame clones only and misses some. The sample has millions of clones; over 90% are singletons. The sample comprised naive CD4+ T cells from PBMCs. These receptor sequences come from a man younger than 35 in good health. Some clones in this sample may be carry-over from other donors' samples. The CDR3 runs from the conserved cysteine through the conserved F or W. Fields, in order: clone size, D gene, V gene, J gene, CDR3 protein, CDR3 DNA. A D gene is named only where the DNA matches it firmly. Size tells how often a clone was seen (once, few, many) or the class of an expanded clone, and some rows leave it out.

size: NA
D: NA
V: TRBV28
J: TRBJ1-5
CDR3: CASTPGRGARSNQPQHF
DNA: TGTGCCAGCACCCCGGGTCGGGGGGCACGTAGCAATCAGCCCCAGCATTTT

size: NA
D: NA
V: TRBV9
J: TRBJ2-1
CDR3: CASSVALRTAQFF
DNA: TGTGCCAGCAGCGTAGCTCTGAGAACAGCCCAGTTCTTC

size: NA
D: NA
V: TRBV28
J: TRBJ2-3
CDR3: CASSLLGARTDTQYF
DNA: TGTGCCAGCAGTTTACTTGGGGCTCGCACAGATACGCAGTATTTT

size: NA
D: NA
V: TRBV27
J: TRBJ2-1
CDR3: CASSLKADGVRNEQFF
DNA: TGTGCCAGCAGTTTAAAGGCCGATGGGGTCCGGAATGAGCAGTTCTTC

size: NA
D: NA
V: TRBV15
J: TRBJ2-2
CDR3: CATSRDIGPTNTGELFF
DNA: TGTGCCACCAGCAGAGATATCGGGCCCACCAACACCGGGGAGCTGTTTTTT

size: NA
D: NA
V: TRBV13
J: TRBJ2-6
CDR3: CASSSSAVGANVLTF
DNA: TGTGCCAGCAGCTCCTCGGCGGTGGGGGCCAACGTCCTGACTTTC

size: NA
D: NA
V: TRBV19
J: TRBJ1-2
CDR3: CASSIAGLSGGYTF
DNA: TGTGCCAGTAGTATAGCAGGGCTTTCTGGAGGCTACACCTTC

size: once
D: NA
V: TRBV19
J: TRBJ1-2
CDR3: CASTPQGRGLNGYTF
DNA: TGTGCCAGTACCCCCCAGGGGCGGGGGCTCAATGGCTACACCTTC

size: few
D: NA
V: TRBV28
J: TRBJ1-2
CDR3: CASSLSSVQYGYTF
DNA: TGTGCCAGCAGTTTATCAAGCGTCCAATATGGCTACACCTTC

size: NA
D: NA
V: TRBV10-3
J: TRBJ2-7
CDR3: CAISESSGTPDEQYF
DNA: TGTGCCATCAGTGAGTCGTCAGGGACCCCTGACGAGCAGTACTTC

size: NA
D: NA
V: TRBV19
J: TRBJ1-1
CDR3: CASSMSRVRATEAFF
DNA: TGTGCCAGTAGTATGTCGAGGGTACGGGCCACTGAAGCTTTCTTT

size: NA
D: TRBD2
V: TRBV7-2
J: TRBJ2-7
CDR3: CASSTSGRLEQYF
DNA: TGTGCCAGCAGCACAAGCGGGAGGCTCGAGCAGTACTTC

size: NA
D: NA
V: TRBV14
J: TRBJ2-3
CDR3: CASSQRGRSGTQYF
DNA: TGTGCCAGCAGCCAAAGGGGACGTAGCGGTACGCAGTATTTT

size: NA
D: NA
V: TRBV18
J: TRBJ2-2
CDR3: CASSPPGELFF
DNA: TGTGCCAGCTCACCACCGGGAGAGCTGTTTTTT

size: NA
D: NA
V: TRBV21-1
J: TRBJ2-5
CDR3: CASSREEETQYF
DNA: TGTGCCAGCAGCAGAGAGGAAGAGACCCAGTACTTC

size: NA
D: NA
V: TRBV15
J: TRBJ1-1
CDR3: CATSREAVGVLRQPGEAFF
DNA: TGTGCCACCAGCAGAGAGGCCGTGGGGGTTTTACGCCAGCCCGGAGAAGCTTTCTTT

size: NA
D: NA
V: TRBV5-4
J: TRBJ1-4
CDR3: CASSFQGNNEKLFF
DNA: TGTGCCAGCAGCTTTCAGGGGAATAATGAAAAACTGTTTTTT

size: NA
D: NA
V: TRBV7-2
J: TRBJ2-2
CDR3: CASSLHTGIPTGELFF
DNA: TGTGCCAGCAGCTTACACACAGGGATTCCTACCGGGGAGCTGTTTTTT

size: NA
D: NA
V: TRBV2
J: TRBJ1-5
CDR3: CASSAFNSVDQPQHF
DNA: TGTGCCAGCAGTGCTTTCAACAGTGTGGATCAGCCCCAGCATTTT

size: NA
D: NA
V: TRBV9
J: TRBJ2-2
CDR3: CASSADPGPGELFF
DNA: TGTGCCAGCAGCGCCGACCCAGGACCCGGGGAGCTGTTTTTT

size: NA
D: TRBD2
V: TRBV5-5
J: TRBJ2-7
CDR3: CASRLAGAYEQYF
DNA: TGTGCCAGCAGACTAGCGGGAGCCTACGAGCAGTACTTC

size: NA
D: NA
V: TRBV6-5
J: TRBJ2-7
CDR3: CASSYSPGLDSYEQYF
DNA: TGTGCCAGCAGTTACTCGCCGGGACTCGACTCCTACGAGCAGTACTTC

size: NA
D: TRBD2
V: TRBV7-2
J: TRBJ2-7
CDR3: CASRVTSGPYEQYF
DNA: TGTGCCAGCAGAGTAACTAGCGGACCCTACGAGCAGTACTTC

size: NA
D: TRBD1
V: TRBV9
J: TRBJ2-1
CDR3: CASSVGQGVANEQFF
DNA: TGTGCCAGCAGCGTGGGACAGGGGGTTGCAAATGAGCAGTTCTTC

size: NA
D: NA
V: TRBV5-5
J: TRBJ1-1
CDR3: CASSLGGDMSTEAFF
DNA: TGTGCCAGCAGCTTGGGGGGAGATATGAGCACTGAAGCTTTCTTT

size: NA
D: TRBD2
V: TRBV28
J: TRBJ2-7
CDR3: CASSLTSGSSYEQYF
DNA: TGTGCCAGCAGCCTGACTAGCGGGAGCTCCTACGAGCAGTACTTC

size: once
D: TRBD2
V: TRBV10-3
J: TRBJ2-1
CDR3: CAILGSGVNEQFF
DNA: TGTGCCATCCTCGGTAGCGGGGTGAATGAGCAGTTCTTC

size: NA
D: TRBD1
V: TRBV14
J: TRBJ1-1
CDR3: CASSLQGARGTEAFF
DNA: TGTGCCAGCAGTCTACAGGGGGCGCGGGGCACTGAAGCTTTCTTT